The clone carrying this T cell receptor beta chain was observed a few times. These data belong to a study of blood T cell repertoires in COVID-19. At the level of the study: In each case, the material was cDNA or gDNA derived from T cells, B-cell-depleted T cells, or PBMCs.

Germline CDR1 is KGHDR and CDR2 is SFDVKD. Trimming removed 3 bases at V and 2 bases at J, with 9 bases between. The CDR3 length is 14 residues. Original processing methods: How many nucleated cells were present was estimated from reference gene primer amplification. TCRdb keeps only in-frame clones here, not all; method: immunoSEQ multiplex PCR. The V and J calls and clone size are taken from that table; D and trimming were inferred from the DNA. The data hold 250,000 to 300,000 clones, with 85% to 90% observed a single time. This receptor was obtained from a woman in her 40s who had recovered from COVID-19. The chain links TRBV24-1 to TRBJ1-2, with a possible D match to TRBD1 (6 bases). The sequencing sample was made of peripheral blood. CDR3 sequence: CATSDPDRNYGYTF. The CDR3 nucleotides are TGTGCCACCAGTGATCCCGACAGGAACTATGGCTACACCTTC.